The present entry profiles one T cell receptor beta chain with its context. Its target is not known. The source of the sample is a study of vaccination and CD4 T cells after COVID-19. CDR1 is MNHEY, CDR2 SVGAGI, per germline. The germline V and J ends were trimmed by 1 base and 3 bases, with 11 bases remaining between them. The CDR3 consists of 15 residues. Described treatment: 10-day PBMC culture with coronavirus spike peptide pools or control peptides (ViraFEST assay). Both day 3 and day 7 involved replacing half of the medium with fresh IL-2 medium. CD4+ T cells that had been cultured provided DNA sequenced with the Oncomine TCR Beta short-read assay. MiXCR, applied by TCRdb to the PCR reads, yields one record per CDR3 protein. This repertoire shows over 10,000 distinct CDR3 sequences, roughly 55% found once; its top ten account for roughly 20%.

Sequenced material: CD4+ T cells from blood, cultured in vitro. This sequence originates from a human donor who had recovered from COVID-19. The V gene is TRBV6-5, the J gene TRBJ2-3; possibly TRBD1 for D (6 bases). DNA of the CDR3: TGTGCCAGCAGTTACTTGTCAGGGGTAACAGATACGCAGTATTTT. This translates into CASSYLSGVTDTQYF.